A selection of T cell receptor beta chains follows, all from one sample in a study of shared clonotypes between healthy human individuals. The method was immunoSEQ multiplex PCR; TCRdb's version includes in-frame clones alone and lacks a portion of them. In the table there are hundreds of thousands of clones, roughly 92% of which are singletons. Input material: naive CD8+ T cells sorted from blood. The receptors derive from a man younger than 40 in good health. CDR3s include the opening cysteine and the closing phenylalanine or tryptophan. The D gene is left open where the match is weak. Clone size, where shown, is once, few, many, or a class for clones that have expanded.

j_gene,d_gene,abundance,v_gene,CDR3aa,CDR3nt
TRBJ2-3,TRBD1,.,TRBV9,CASSVFGTGMEADTQYF,TGTGCCAGCAGCGTATTCGGGACAGGGATGGAGGCAGATACGCAGTATTTT
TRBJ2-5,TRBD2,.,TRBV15,CATSRTRLAGTIQETQYF,TGTGCCACCAGCAGAACAAGACTAGCGGGAACCATTCAAGAGACCCAGTACTTC
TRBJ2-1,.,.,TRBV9,CASSVDSEYLSYNEQFF,TGTGCCAGCAGCGTCGATTCAGAGTACCTTTCCTACAATGAGCAGTTCTTC
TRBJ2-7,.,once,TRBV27,CASSQDHYSGSYEQYF,TGTGCCAGCAGTCAGGATCATTATAGTGGGTCCTACGAGCAGTACTTC
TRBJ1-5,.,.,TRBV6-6,CASSYSSGDQPQHF,TGTGCCAGCAGTTACTCGTCCGGAGATCAGCCCCAGCATTTT
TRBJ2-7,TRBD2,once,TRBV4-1,CASSQELAGSYEQYF,TGCGCCAGCAGCCAAGAACTAGCGGGATCCTACGAGCAGTACTTC
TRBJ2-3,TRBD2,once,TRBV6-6,CASSQRGTDTQYF,TGTGCCAGCAGCCAGCGGGGAACAGATACGCAGTATTTT
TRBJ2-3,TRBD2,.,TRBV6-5,CASSYLAGGSTDTQYF,TGTGCCAGCAGTTACTTGGCGGGAGGATCCACAGATACGCAGTATTTT
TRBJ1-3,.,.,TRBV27,CASSSLPGATGNTIYF,TGTGCCAGCAGTAGCCTACCAGGGGCAACTGGAAACACCATATATTTT
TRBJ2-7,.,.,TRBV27,CASSLSGGGYEQYF,TGTGCCAGCAGTTTATCTGGTGGGGGTTACGAGCAGTACTTC
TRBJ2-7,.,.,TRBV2,CASKVGSPYEQYF,TGTGCCAGCAAAGTCGGGAGTCCCTACGAGCAGTACTTC
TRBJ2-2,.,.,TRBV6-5,CASSLGTPNTGELFF,TGTGCCAGCAGCCTGGGGACACCGAACACCGGGGAGCTGTTTTTT
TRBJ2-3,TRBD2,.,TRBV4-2,CASSQGSPSGREDTQYF,TGTGCCAGCAGCCAAGGTTCCCCTAGCGGCAGGGAAGATACGCAGTATTTT
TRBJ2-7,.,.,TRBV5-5,CASSLILGSYEQYF,TGTGCCAGCAGCTTAATACTGGGCTCCTACGAGCAGTACTTC